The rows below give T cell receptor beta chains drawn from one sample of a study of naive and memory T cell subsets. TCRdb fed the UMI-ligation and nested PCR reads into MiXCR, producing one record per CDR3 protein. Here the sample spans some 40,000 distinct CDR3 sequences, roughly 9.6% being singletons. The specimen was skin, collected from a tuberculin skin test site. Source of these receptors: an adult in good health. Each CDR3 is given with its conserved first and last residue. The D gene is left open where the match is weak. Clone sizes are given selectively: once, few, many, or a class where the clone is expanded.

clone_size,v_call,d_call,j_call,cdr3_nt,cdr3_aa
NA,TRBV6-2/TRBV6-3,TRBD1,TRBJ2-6,TGTGCCAGCAAGGTACCGGGACAGGGAATCTCCGGGGCCAACGTCCTGACTTTC,CASKVPGQGISGANVLTF
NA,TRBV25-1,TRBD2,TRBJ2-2,TGTGCCAGCAGTCAACGACTAGCGGGGGGCTCCGGGGAGCTGTTTTTT,CASSQRLAGGSGELFF
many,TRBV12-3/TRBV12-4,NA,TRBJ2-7,TGTGCCAGCAGGGAGGGCTCGGGTGAGCAGTACTTC,CASREGSGEQYF
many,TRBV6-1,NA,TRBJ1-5,TGTGCCAGCAGTACAAGTAGCAATCAGCCCCAGCATTTT,CASSTSSNQPQHF
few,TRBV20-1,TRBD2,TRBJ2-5,TGCAGTGCCGTAGGGGGGCGGGGGGTACAAGAGACCCAGTACTTC,CSAVGGRGVQETQYF
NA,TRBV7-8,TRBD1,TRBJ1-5,TGTGCCAGCAGCAGGACAGGGGGCAATCAGCCCCAGCATTTT,CASSRTGGNQPQHF
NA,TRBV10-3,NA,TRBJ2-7,TGTGCCATCAGCGACCCTCACAGTCAAATCTCCTACGAGCAGTACTTC,CAISDPHSQISYEQYF
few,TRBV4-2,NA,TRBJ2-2,TGTGCCAGCAGCCCCTCGGCGCCCGTATCCGGGGAGCTGTTTTTT,CASSPSAPVSGELFF
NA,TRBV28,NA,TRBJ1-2,TGTGCCAGCAGACATAACTATGGCTACACCTTC,CASRHNYGYTF
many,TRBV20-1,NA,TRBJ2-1,TGCAGTGCTAGAGAGGGGAAGGGGGGCTACAATGAGCAGTTCTTC,CSAREGKGGYNEQFF
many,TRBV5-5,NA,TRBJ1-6,TGTGCCAGCAGCTTGGGACCCCGTAGACGGGAATCACCCCTCCACTTT,CASSLGPRRRESPLHF
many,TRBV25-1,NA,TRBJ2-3,TGTGCCAGCAGTGAGGACTTCTCGGGCACAGATACGCAGTATTTT,CASSEDFSGTDTQYF
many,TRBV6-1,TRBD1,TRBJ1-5,TGTGCCAGCAGTGAGACCGGGACAGGGGCGCTGAATCAGCCCCAGCATTTT,CASSETGTGALNQPQHF
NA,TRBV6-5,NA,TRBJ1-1,TGTGCCAGCAGTCCCGGGATTTCGATGAACACTGAAGCTTTCTTT,CASSPGISMNTEAFF
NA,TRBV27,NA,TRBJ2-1,TGTGCCAGCAGTTTGGCGTCTAGGGGGTACAATGAGCAGTTCTTC,CASSLASRGYNEQFF
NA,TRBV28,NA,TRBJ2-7,TGTGCCAGCAGTTCCCCATGGAGGTTTTACGAGCAGTACTTC,CASSSPWRFYEQYF
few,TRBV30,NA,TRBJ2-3,TGTGCCTGGAGTAAACGGGGACCAGATACGCAGTATTTT,CAWSKRGPDTQYF
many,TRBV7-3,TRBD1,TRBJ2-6,TGTGCCAGCAGCTTAACTGTGCTCGGGCAGGGGGCCGTCTCTGCGGCCAACGTCCTGACTTTC,CASSLTVLGQGAVSAANVLTF
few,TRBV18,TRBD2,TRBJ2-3,TGTGCCAGCTCATCCGGACTAGCGGCAGATACGCAGTATTTT,CASSSGLAADTQYF
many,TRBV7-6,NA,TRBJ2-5,TGTGCCAGCAGCTTAGGGACAGCTCGAGAGACCCAGTACTTC,CASSLGTARETQYF
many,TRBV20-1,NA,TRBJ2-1,TGCAGTGCTACCGGTCGGGACAATGAGCAGTTCTTC,CSATGRDNEQFF
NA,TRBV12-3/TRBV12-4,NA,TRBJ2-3,TGTGCCAGCAGGAAGGGACTCAGCACAGATACGCAGTATTTT,CASRKGLSTDTQYF
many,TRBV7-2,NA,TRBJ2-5,TGTGCCAGCAGCTTATTCGGCCAGTCGGAGACCCAGTACTTC,CASSLFGQSETQYF
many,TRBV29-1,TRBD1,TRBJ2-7,TGCAGCGTTCACGGACAGGGGTCCTACGAGCAGTACTTC,CSVHGQGSYEQYF
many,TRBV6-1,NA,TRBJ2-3,TGTGCCAGCCCGTATGCCGGTACGCAGTATTTT,CASPYAGTQYF
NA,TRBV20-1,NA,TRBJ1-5,TGCAGTGCTATGATCCAGAACAATCAGCCCCAGCATTTT,CSAMIQNNQPQHF
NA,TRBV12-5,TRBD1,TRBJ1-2,TGTGCTAGTGGTTGGTCGAAACAGGGGCAGAACTATGGCTACACCTTC,CASGWSKQGQNYGYTF
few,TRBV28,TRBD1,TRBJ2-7,TGTGCCAGCAGTCCATGGGGACAGGGAGGGTACGAGCAGTACTTC,CASSPWGQGGYEQYF
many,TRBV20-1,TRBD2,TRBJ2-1,TGCAGTGCTAGTTCTCGCGGGGGAGTCCTAAAGAGCAATGAGCAGTTCTTC,CSASSRGGVLKSNEQFF
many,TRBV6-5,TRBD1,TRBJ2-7,TGTGCCAGCAGTACATCCAGGGGGTCAAGGGGCTACGAGCAGTACTTC,CASSTSRGSRGYEQYF
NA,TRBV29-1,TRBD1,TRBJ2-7,TGCAGCGTTGAGAGTGACAGGGGCCGCCCGGAGGGAGACGAGCAGTACTTC,CSVESDRGRPEGDEQYF
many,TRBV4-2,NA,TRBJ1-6,TGTGCCAGCAGCAAAGTTTCTGATTATAATTCACCCCTCCACTTT,CASSKVSDYNSPLHF
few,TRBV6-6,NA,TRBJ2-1,TGTGCCAGCAGTTACTCATGGCCCCTATACAATGAGCAGTTCTTC,CASSYSWPLYNEQFF
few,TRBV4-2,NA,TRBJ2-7,TGTGCCAGCAGCCAAGGGAACCAACCGGTGAACGAGCAGTACTTC,CASSQGNQPVNEQYF
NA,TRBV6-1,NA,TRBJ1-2,TGTGCCAGCAGTCCGGGACCTTCTAACTATGGCTACACCTTC,CASSPGPSNYGYTF
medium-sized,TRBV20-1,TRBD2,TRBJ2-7,TGCAGTGCTAGAGATCGGGTTAGCGGGAGAGGCGAGCAGTACTTC,CSARDRVSGRGEQYF
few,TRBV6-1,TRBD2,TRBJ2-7,TGTGCCAGCAGTGAAGAAGCGGGGAACTCCTACGAGCAGTACTTC,CASSEEAGNSYEQYF
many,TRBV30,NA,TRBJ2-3,TGTGCCTGGAGTGTAGGGGGACTTGGCACAGATACGCAGTATTTT,CAWSVGGLGTDTQYF
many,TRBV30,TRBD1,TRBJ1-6,TGTGCCTGGAACCGGGAGACAGGGTTGAGGTCACCCCTCCACTTT,CAWNRETGLRSPLHF
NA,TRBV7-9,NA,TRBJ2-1,TGTGCCAGCAGCTTAGAAACCCGACGGCAGTTCTTC,CASSLETRRQFF
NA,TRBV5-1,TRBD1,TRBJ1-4,TGCGCCAGCAGCCTGACAGGGGTCGGGATCGGAAAACTGTTTTTT,CASSLTGVGIGKLFF
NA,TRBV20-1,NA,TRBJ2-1,TGCAGTGGCATCCCCTCCTACAATGAGCAGTTCTTC,CSGIPSYNEQFF
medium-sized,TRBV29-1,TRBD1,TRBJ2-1,TGCAGCGTTGAACGGATCGCAGGGGGAATCTACAATGAGCAGTTCTTC,CSVERIAGGIYNEQFF
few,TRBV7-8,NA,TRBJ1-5,TGTGCCAGCAGCTTGACGGACAGATATAGCAATCAGCCCCAGCATTTT,CASSLTDRYSNQPQHF
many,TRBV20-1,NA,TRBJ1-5,TGCAGTGCTAGTAAAGAAACAGAGAATCAGCCCCAGCATTTT,CSASKETENQPQHF
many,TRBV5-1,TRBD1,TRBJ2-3,TGCGCCAGCAGCTTGGATGGCAGGGGGCGAGTTGGTACGCAGTATTTT,CASSLDGRGRVGTQYF
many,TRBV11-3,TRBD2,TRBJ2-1,TGTGCCAGCAGCTCAGGACTAGCGAGGGCCCATGAGCAGTTCTTC,CASSSGLARAHEQFF
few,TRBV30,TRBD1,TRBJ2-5,TGTGCCTGGAGGAACCAACAGGGGAAGAGGCGAGAGACCCAGTACTTC,CAWRNQQGKRRETQYF
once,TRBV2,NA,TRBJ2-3,TGTGCCTCTACCGCTACTAGCTTGCTTAGCACAGATACGCAGTATTTT,CASTATSLLSTDTQYF
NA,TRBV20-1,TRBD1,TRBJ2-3,TGCAGTGCTGGGCTCCGGGACAGGGGCACAGATACGCAGTATTTT,CSAGLRDRGTDTQYF
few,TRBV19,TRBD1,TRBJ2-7,TGTGCCAGTAGTCCTTACGGGACAGACTCCTACGAGCAGTACTTC,CASSPYGTDSYEQYF
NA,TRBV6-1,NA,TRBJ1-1,TGTGCCAGCAGTGAAGCGGGGGGGGTAGCTTTCTTT,CASSEAGGVAFF
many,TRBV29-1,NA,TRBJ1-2,TGCAGCGTTGAGAGCGCAGGGCAGCTTATCTATGGCTACACCTTC,CSVESAGQLIYGYTF
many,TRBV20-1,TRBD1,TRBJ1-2,TGCAGTGCTTGGGACAGCTTAGCTAACTATGGCGACACCTTC,CSAWDSLANYGDTF